Below, 30 T cell receptor beta chains from the same sample are listed, as sequenced in a study of sequential checkpoint blockade in melanoma. The treatment: randomized to nivolumab then ipilimumab (arm A) or the reverse (arm B). Assay: immunoSEQ multiplex PCR; the TCRdb copy retains only in-frame clones and omits some. This sample has about 21,000 clones, with about four fifths found just once. Sequenced here: CD8+ T cells sorted from blood (inferred from file names), sampled from a patient given nivolumab and ipilimumab in sequence. These TCRs come from a human donor with melanoma.

This sequence joins TRBV18 and TRBJ1-1; weak D call: TRBD1 (5 bases). V shed 3 bases and J shed 10 bases, with 18 bases lying between them. The germline V gene has CDR1 KGHSH and CDR2 LQKENI. This CDR3 is 14 amino acids long. In DNA form, the CDR3 reads TGTGCCAGCTCACCCCCGGCGGGGCGTAGTAGAGCTTTCTTT. It encodes CASSPPAGRSRAFF.

J is TRBJ2-7 and V is TRBV7-9; 10 nucleotides align to TRBD1. CDR1 SEHNR and CDR2 FQNEAQ come from the germline V gene (reference sequence). V lost 5 bases to trimming and J lost 0 bases; unmatched junction nucleotides: 7. This CDR3 contains 16 residues. CDR3 sequence (DNA): TGTGCCAGCAGCCGCACCGGGACAGGGGACTCCTACGAGCAGTACTTC. Amino acids: CASSRTGTGDSYEQYF.

This clone was seen more than once but under ten times. V gene TRBV28 combines with J gene TRBJ2-7, with TRBD2 matching 11 bases. This CDR3 is built from 15 residues. Trimming took 2 bases from V and 5 from J; bases not matched to a gene: 5. CDR1 is MDHEN, CDR2 SYDVKM, per germline. The CDR3: CASSLLLAGGDEQYF. The CDR3 nucleotides are TGTGCCAGCAGTTTACTCCTAGCGGGGGGTGACGAGCAGTACTTC.

This clone was recorded a few times. V gene TRBV12-2 combines with J gene TRBJ1-1; TRBD1 is taken as the D call from the table, unchecked against the DNA. TRBV12-2 is flagged as a pseudogene. The CDR3 length is 15 residues. For the CDR3, the DNA is TGTGCAAGTCGCGTCGACAGGGGTGGAAACACTGAAGCTTTCTTT. Residues: CASRVDRGGNTEAFF.

The table lists this clone with a count of one. The rearrangement uses TRBV28 and TRBJ1-2; 9 nucleotides agree with TRBD1. V shed 5 bases and J 2 bases; nucleotides not matched to a gene: 6. The germline gives CDR1 MDHEN, CDR2 SYDVKM. The CDR3 is 15 residues long. DNA for the CDR3: TGTGCCAGCAGTGGGCACGGACAGGGGAACTATGGCTACACCTTC. This translates into CASSGHGQGNYGYTF.

The rearrangement uses TRBV27 and TRBJ1-4; D not resolved. The V end lost 2 bases, the J end lost 5 bases, and 9 bases lay between the germline ends. CDR1 and CDR2 from the germline V gene are MNHEY and SMNVEV (reference sequence). The CDR3 is 14 residues long. The CDR3 DNA reads as TGTGCCAGCAGTTTACGCCAGGAAAATGAAAAACTGTTTTTT. Translating it yields CASSLRQENEKLFF.

This clone has only a few counts. This chain uses TRBV11-2 with TRBJ2-1, with D possibly TRBD1 on 6 matching bases. In germline, CDR1 is SGHAT, CDR2 FQNNGV. This CDR3 region has 14 residues. Trimming removed 0 bases at V and 8 bases at J, with 11 bases between. CDR3 nucleotides: TGTGCCAGCAGCTTAGAACAGGGAACGGATGAGCAGTTCTTC. Protein sequence: CASSLEQGTDEQFF.

V and J are TRBV27 and TRBJ2-7; D remains unclear. The CDR3 is made up of 13 amino acids. Trimming left V 4 bases short and J 3 bases short, with 10 bases between. CDR1 is MNHEY, CDR2 SMNVEV, per germline (reference sequence). CDR3 nucleotide sequence: TGTGCCAGCAGTTCAAGCCCCCTCTACGAGCAGTACTTC. Translating it yields CASSSSPLYEQYF.

As for this clone: A junction end diverges from the germline sequence, so it may reflect a read error. This CDR3 is also generated by other DNA sequences in the sample. The chain joins TRBV27 to TRBJ2-7; TRBD1 might be the D (5 bases). The CDR3 totals 14 residues. The germline V gene encodes CDR1 MNHEY and CDR2 SMNVEV (reference sequence). The CDR3 spells CASSLIGHTYEQYF. As DNA, the CDR3 is TGTGCCAGCAGTTTGATTGGACATACCTATGAGCAGTACTTC.

The chain is built from TRBV5-1 and TRBJ2-1; 16 nucleotides match TRBD2. After removal of 4 bases from V and 3 bases from J, the junction contained 7 bases not matched to a gene. CDR3 length: 18 residues. Per germline, CDR1 SGHRS and CDR2 YFSETQ. In DNA form, the CDR3 reads TGCGCCAGCAGCCCTGGGACTAGCGGGAGGGCCGTCTACAATGAGCAGTTCTTC. It encodes CASSPGTSGRAVYNEQFF.

The chain links TRBV6-1 to TRBJ2-1, with a tentative D call TRBD1 (6 bases). CDR1 is MNHNS and CDR2 is SASEGT in the germline V gene. Trimming removed 10 bases from V and 3 bases from J, with 19 bases in between. The CDR3 totals 15 residues. This CDR3 reads CATPSGEGDYNEQFF. The CDR3 DNA is TGTGCCACCCCCTCCGGAGAGGGGGACTACAATGAGCAGTTCTTC.

The chain joins TRBV18 to TRBJ1-2, with TRBD1 matching over 9 bases. CDR1 is KGHSH and CDR2 is LQKENI in the germline V gene. This CDR3 spans 13 amino acids. J was trimmed by 4 bases and V by 7 bases; bases with no gene match: 4. The CDR3 here is CASFADRGYGYTF. CDR3 DNA sequence: TGTGCCAGCTTTGCGGACAGGGGCTATGGCTACACCTTC.

V is TRBV28 and J is TRBJ1-2; TRBD1 is a possible D gene (6 bases). The germline V gene has CDR1 MDHEN and CDR2 SYDVKM. Trimming took off 3 bases at V and 4 bases at J, with 9 bases between the two ends. The CDR3 runs 13 residues. The CDR3 nucleotides read TGTGCCAGCAGTTTGGACAGTTCCTATGGCTACACCTTC. Translating it yields CASSLDSSYGYTF.

The chain carries TRBV5-1 and TRBJ2-5, with 8 nucleotides matching TRBD1. V lost 4 bases, J lost 5 bases, and 13 bases stayed unmatched. The CDR3 covers 16 residues. CDR1 is SGHRS, CDR2 YFSETQ, per germline. CDR3 in DNA: TGCGCCAGCAGCGAGGAGACAGGGGCTACATGGGAGACCCAGTACTTC. Translating it yields CASSEETGATWETQYF.

The gene calls are TRBV5-1 and TRBJ2-3; TRBD2 aligns across 9 bases. V trimming: 3 bases; J trimming: 3 bases; junction bases outside the gene matches: 5. Germline V lookup: CDR1 SGHRS, CDR2 YFSETQ. This CDR3 is 15 amino acids long. The CDR3 nucleotides read TGCGCCAGCAGCTATGGAGCGGGAGGAACAGATACGCAGTATTTT. It codes for CASSYGAGGTDTQYF.

This clone was counted only a few times. The chain combines TRBV6-1 with TRBJ2-7, with TRBD2 matching 9 bases. The germline V gene has CDR1 MNHNS and CDR2 SASEGT. The CDR3 has 15 amino acids. The V segment lost 4 bases and the J segment 0 bases; nucleotides outside the gene matches: 4. The chain's CDR3 is CASSGGSGSSYEQYF. CDR3 sequence (DNA): TGTGCCAGCAGTGGTGGTAGCGGGAGCTCCTACGAGCAGTACTTC.

V gene TRBV7-8 combines with J gene TRBJ2-7; 8 positions agree with TRBD2. CDR1 SGHVS and CDR2 FQNEAQ come from the germline V gene. The CDR3 length is 16 residues. V lost 4 bases, J lost 5 bases, and 13 bases stayed unmatched. The CDR3 coding sequence is TGTGCCAGCAGCTCCACCTCGGGGGGGAGTCCTGACGAGCAGTACTTC. Amino acid sequence: CASSSTSGGSPDEQYF.

The chain is built from TRBV19 and TRBJ1-2, with a possible D match to TRBD1 (6 bases). Trimming took off 6 bases at V and 6 bases at J, with 17 bases between the two ends. This CDR3 spans 14 amino acids. Germline CDR1 and CDR2: LNHDA and SQIVND (reference sequence). The CDR3 region has the DNA TGTGCCAGTAGCCCGGGTACCTACAGGGATGGCTACACCTTC. Residues: CASSPGTYRDGYTF.

This rearrangement joins TRBV9 to TRBJ2-7; D is possibly TRBD2 (5 bases). Between the trimmed V and J ends, which lost 4 bases and 0 bases, there was a span of 14 bases. The CDR3 extends over 15 amino acids. The germline V gene encodes CDR1 SGDLS and CDR2 YYNGEE. The CDR3 sequence is CASSFKSGDSYEQYF. Here the CDR3 DNA reads TGTGCCAGCAGCTTCAAAAGCGGCGACTCCTACGAGCAGTACTTC.

This chain links TRBV11-2 with TRBJ1-1; TRBD1 matches 8 bases. V trimming: 5 bases; J trimming: 0 bases; junction bases outside the gene matches: 8. The length of the CDR3 is 16 residues. Germline CDR1 SGHAT, CDR2 FQNNGV. The CDR3, as DNA: TGTGCCAGCAGCCCGAACGGACAGGGATTGAACACTGAAGCTTTCTTT. This codes for CASSPNGQGLNTEAFF.

J is TRBJ1-3 and V is TRBV27; D is ambiguous. V dropped 2 bases and J dropped 9 bases, with 11 bases sitting between them. Per germline, CDR1 MNHEY and CDR2 SMNVEV (reference sequence). The CDR3 totals 13 residues. The chain's CDR3 is CASSLTAASTIYF. In nucleotides, the CDR3 is TGTGCCAGCAGTTTAACAGCAGCCAGCACCATATATTTT.

V and J are TRBV5-8 and TRBJ2-5, with D perhaps matching TRBD1 (6 bases). The CDR3 is 12 residues long. Germline V gene data show CDR1 as SGHTS and CDR2 as YDEGEE. Trimming stripped 4 bases from V and 8 bases from J, with 12 bases between. The DNA of the CDR3 is TGTGCCAGCAGCGGGGAAGGGACAACCCAGTACTTC. It translates to CASSGEGTTQYF.

The chain is built from TRBV9 and TRBJ2-7; TRBD2 matches at 7 bases. This CDR3 contains 14 residues. CDR1 and CDR2 from the germline V gene are SGDLS and YYNGEE. With 4 bases clipped from V and 1 base from J, the junction kept 5 bases outside the gene matches. DNA for the CDR3: TGTGCCAGCAGCATCCTAGCGGAGTCCTACGAGCAGTACTTC. Encoded protein: CASSILAESYEQYF.

This rearrangement joins TRBV5-6 to TRBJ1-1, with TRBD1 matching over 9 bases. Germline V gene data show CDR1 as SGHDT and CDR2 as YYEEEE. This CDR3 comprises 14 residues. J gave up 6 bases and V 4 bases, and 7 bases lay outside the gene matches. The DNA of the CDR3 is TGTGCCAGCAGCGAAACAGGGGGCAACGCTGAAGCTTTCTTT. Residues: CASSETGGNAEAFF. The complete variable domain, with remaining parts taken from reference TRBV5-6 and TRBJ1-1, reads DAGVTQSPTHLIKTRGQQVTLRCSPKSGHDTVSWYQQALGQGPQFIFQYYEEEERQRGNFPDRFSGHQFPNYSSELNVNALLLGDSALYLCASSETGGNAEAFFGQGTRLTVV.

The V gene is TRBV27, the J gene TRBJ1-5; D is undetermined. This CDR3 region has 15 residues. V was clipped by 10 bases and J by 1 base, with 17 bases between them. From germline, CDR1 is MNHEY and CDR2 SMNVEV (reference sequence). The CDR3 DNA sequence: TGTGCCACAAGGGAGGGCCCGGGGAGCAATCAGCCCCAGCATTTT. The encoded protein is CATREGPGSNQPQHF.

This clone was recorded a few times. This sequence joins TRBV2 and TRBJ1-5; D may be TRBD1 (5 bases). The CDR3 sequence is 15 residues long. The V gene's germline CDR1 is SNHLY and CDR2 FYNNEI. Trimming left V 3 bases short and J 0 bases short, with 9 bases between. The CDR3 DNA follows: TGTGCCAGCAGTGACGTAGGGGCTAGCAATCAGCCCCAGCATTTT. This translates into CASSDVGASNQPQHF.

This clone was found a few times. V and J are TRBV5-1 and TRBJ2-2; TRBD2 matches 11 bases. This CDR3 comprises 19 residues. Unmatched junction bases numbered 11, after V lost 4 bases and J lost 0 bases. Germline loops: CDR1 SGHRS, CDR2 YFSETQ. This CDR3 reads CASSLSSSLAGANTGELFF. Written as DNA, the CDR3 is TGCGCCAGCAGCCTCTCTTCATCACTAGCGGGAGCGAACACCGGGGAGCTGTTTTTT.

The V and J genes are TRBV5-6 and TRBJ1-4, with D perhaps matching TRBD1 (5 bases). CDR1 and CDR2 (germline): SGHDT, YYEEEE. Trimming shortened V by 6 bases and J by 8 bases, and 17 bases separated the two germline ends. The CDR3 extends over 14 amino acids. CDR3 DNA: TGTGCCAGCACCTCGGGGGGGTATGGCGAAAAACTGTTTTTT. Encoded protein: CASTSGGYGEKLFF.

The chain is built from TRBV6-1 and TRBJ1-2; D gene ambiguous. CDR1 MNHNS and CDR2 SASEGT come from the germline V gene. CDR3 length: 15 amino acids. V lost 8 bases to trimming and J lost 7 bases, with 23 bases between them. The CDR3 sequence: CASSRDVQVFSGYTF. CDR3 nucleotides: TGTGCCAGCTCCCGTGATGTCCAGGTATTCTCTGGCTACACCTTC.

The chain joins TRBV7-6 to TRBJ2-7; D gene ambiguous. V was clipped by 1 base and J by 3 bases, with 7 bases between them. CDR1 is SGHVS, CDR2 FNYEAQ, per germline. The CDR3 is made up of 13 amino acids. In DNA, the CDR3 is TGTGCCAGCAGCTTAGGACACGGCTACGAGCAGTACTTC. Protein sequence: CASSLGHGYEQYF.